This T cell receptor (beta chain) was sequenced for a study of identical twins (dated by TCRdb to 2016 to 2017). Concerning the study at large: TCR alpha and beta repertoires from monozygotic twins, unrelated adults of various ages and cord blood were deep-sequenced to test whether fetal clonotypes persist. Replicate twin experiments were performed at different times using different library preparation protocols to rule out contamination.

The germline V gene specifies LGHNA as CDR1 and YNFKEQ as CDR2. V drops 3 bases and J drops 6 bases, leaving 17 bases in between. Spanning cysteine to phenylalanine, the CDR3 consists of 16 amino acids. The sequence is cut down to CDR3 DNA, 48 bases in frame from base 1. Points the paper makes about the study in general: Abundant cord blood beta clonotypes carried fewer insertions; young adult naive repertoires showed a weaker similar trend, while memory repertoires showed none. Because the same donors could not be followed over many years, the conclusions relied on cross-sectional statistical analysis. Invariant T cells such as MAIT and iNKT could partly confound zero-insertion analyses, although diverse VJ usage argued against such confounding for most clonotypes. Compared with coincidental sharing between unrelated individuals, out-of-frame TCR alpha sequences shared between twins had an excess of sequences with low generation probability. Out-of-frame TCR alpha sharing in monozygotic twins was systematically underestimated by recombination models, whereas sharing between unrelated individuals was in agreement with the recombination models. Excess twin sharing in beta out-of-frame sequences was weaker because fewer shared sequences lowered the signal-to-noise ratio.

There are many counts of this clonotype. The specificity of this receptor is unknown. Base qualities were left out, and no much larger clone turns up one base away. Every donor was a healthy Caucasian. Three unrelated non-twin adults were additionally sequenced: a male aged 18 to 29, a male aged 50 to 60 and a female aged 50 to 60. Miltenyi CD45RO+ enrichment and human naive T-cell isolation kits were used to isolate memory (CD45RO+) and naive T cells from PBMC. The library was obtained by 5' RACE. Reads for this sample came from an Illumina HiSeq 2000. Template switching introduced a universal primer binding site; the final cDNA contained a unique molecular identifier, enabling accurate counting of TCR cDNA molecules. Specific primers in the conserved constant-segment region were used to synthesize first-strand cDNA for TCR alpha and beta chains. To control for contamination, each cDNA library was double barcoded with a SMART-Mk sample barcode plus Illumina barcodes. Two successive PCR steps introduced TruSeq adapter sequences along with Illumina sample barcodes. Sequencing of the TCR alpha and beta cDNA libraries was done on the Illumina HiSeq platform using custom primers. The study's own analysis went as follows. MiGEC processed the raw reads to extract unique molecular identifiers, while MiXCR was used to determine the CDR3 positions. For each individual, recombination models were inferred using an EM algorithm with the repgenHMM and IGoR tools. The analysis of shared clonotypes was done with the tcR package in R, with sharing normalized by the product of cloneset sizes. To study raw recombination without the effects of thymic and clonal selection, out-of-frame nonproductive sequences were analyzed. TCRdb ran its own pipeline on the public reads, namely fastp trimming at Q25 and MiXCR clone calling, and kept in-frame beta chains. Rows matching on CDR3 protein sequence are summarized as one entry with the most common DNA and genes. TCRdb's processing, not the authors', yielded these V and J calls. For this sample the table gives about 700,000 distinct CDR3 sequences, of which 5.5% to 6.5% were detected only once. Of the sample, 1.5% to 2% falls within the top ten clones.

Material: naive T cells sorted from blood. Reading the label with the study, this specimen's cell subset or site is: cells isolated with a human naive T-cell isolation kit. The receptor was derived from a man younger than 30 in good health. The rearranged segments are TRBV4-2 and TRBJ2-2; there is no confident call for the D gene. The CDR3 reads as follows: CASSQGRLLDPGELFF. The nucleotide sequence is TGTGCCAGCAGCCAGGGCCGCCTCCTCGATCCCGGGGAGCTGTTTTTT.